Following are 25 T cell receptor beta chains from one sample sequenced in a study of blood T cell repertoires in COVID-19. TCRdb keeps only in-frame clones here, not all; method: immunoSEQ multiplex PCR. Of fewer than 400,000 clones listed, roughly 91% are singletons. Sequencing used peripheral blood. The receptors stem from a young woman with COVID-19, enrolled during active disease.

This rearrangement joins TRBV7-3 to TRBJ2-1, with 9 bases identical to TRBD2. Germline V gives CDR1 SGHTA, CDR2 FQGTGA. Unmatched junction bases numbered 7, after V lost 5 bases and J lost 5 bases. The CDR3 has 15 residues. CDR3 region: CASSPRGTSNNEQFF. Written as DNA, the CDR3 is TGTGCCAGCAGCCCGCGAGGGACTAGCAACAATGAGCAGTTCTTC. Together with reference TRBV7-3 and TRBJ2-1, the CDR3 gives the full variable domain: GAGVSQTPSNKVTEKGKYVELRCDPISGHTALYWYRQSLGQGPEFLIYFQGTGAADDSGLPNDRFFAVRPEGSVSTLKIQRTERGDSAVYLCASSPRGTSNNEQFFGPGTRLTVL.

The rearrangement uses TRBV5-1 and TRBJ1-4, with D unclear. CDR1 and CDR2 (germline): SGHRS, YFSETQ. The V gene lost 6 bases and the J gene lost 3 bases, with 12 bases spanning the gap. This CDR3 region has 14 residues. This chain's CDR3 is CASTSSMANEKLFF. The CDR3, as DNA: TGCGCCAGCACGAGCTCCATGGCTAATGAAAAACTGTTTTTT.

The chain recombines TRBV3-1 (or the pseudogene TRBV3-2) with TRBJ1-2; unclear D gene. Germline loops: CDR1 LGHDT, CDR2 YNNKEL (reference sequence). Trimming removed 1 base at V and 4 bases at J, with 10 bases between. The CDR3 runs 14 residues. Here the CDR3 reads CASSQGPGIYGYTF. The CDR3 coding sequence is TGTGCCAGCAGCCAAGGACCCGGGATCTATGGCTACACCTTC.

The rearrangement uses TRBV7-9 and TRBJ2-2, with 9 bases fitting TRBD1. The V segment lost 8 bases and the J segment 4 bases; nucleotides outside the gene matches: 8. The CDR3 has 15 residues. Germline CDR1 and CDR2: SEHNR and FQNEAQ (reference sequence). The CDR3 is CASPAGTGSTGELFF. Written as DNA, the CDR3 is TGTGCCAGCCCCGCCGGGACAGGGTCCACCGGGGAGCTGTTTTTT.

The chain employs TRBV14 and TRBJ1-1; D is ambiguous. V was pared by 3 bases and J by 6 bases, with 11 bases between. Germline CDR1 reads SGHDN; CDR2 reads FVKESK. This CDR3 is 13 amino acids long. The CDR3: CASSHFSSAEAFF. The CDR3 region has the DNA TGTGCCAGCAGCCATTTCTCCAGTGCTGAAGCTTTCTTT.

This clone was recorded at least ten times. This chain uses TRBV28 with TRBJ2-7; D is possibly TRBD2 (5 bases). V lost 6 bases to trimming and J lost 2 bases, with 14 bases between them. Germline-derived CDR1 and CDR2 are MDHEN and SYDVKM. The CDR3 contains 14 residues. Here the CDR3 DNA reads TGTGCCAGCAGCTCGGCCGGGAAAACCTACGAGCAGTACGTC. The encoded protein is CASSSAGKTYEQYV.

This chain connects TRBV30 to TRBJ1-2; unclear D gene. The CDR3 length is 12 residues. V was shortened by 0 bases and J by 8 bases, with 10 bases between the two germline ends. Per the germline V gene, CDR1 is GTSNPN and CDR2 is SVGIG (reference sequence). CDR3 nucleotides: TGTGCCTGGAGTGTACTTGGTCGGGGCTACACCTTC. The encoded protein is CAWSVLGRGYTF.

The chain uses TRBV9 and TRBJ2-5; 11 nucleotides agree with TRBD2. The CDR3 length is 14 residues. Germline-derived CDR1 and CDR2 are SGDLS and YYNGEE. V dropped 4 bases and J dropped 2; count of bases not matched to a gene: 1. CDR3 region: CASSLAGGQETQYF. The CDR3 DNA follows: TGTGCCAGCAGCCTAGCGGGGGGACAAGAGACCCAGTACTTC.

This clone was recorded at least ten times. This same CDR3 is encoded by further DNA sequences in the sample. The chain has TRBV3-1 (or the pseudogene TRBV3-2) and TRBJ1-6, with 7 nucleotides matching TRBD1. The CDR3 totals 14 residues. In germline, CDR1 is LGHDT, CDR2 YNNKEL (reference sequence). The junction had 0 bases not matched to a gene; V was cut back by 1 base and J by 6 bases. In DNA form, the CDR3 reads TGTGCCAGCAGCCAAGGACAGGGTAATTCACCCCTCCACTTT. It translates to CASSQGQGNSPLHF.

This chain joins TRBV6-6 and TRBJ2-7; possibly TRBD1 for D (6 bases). The V gene's germline CDR1 is MNHNY and CDR2 SVGAGI (reference sequence). The V end was cut by 0 bases, the J end by 1 base, with 13 bases between. The CDR3 runs 16 residues. This CDR3 is CASSYSRQAPSYEQYF. CDR3 in DNA: TGTGCCAGCAGTTACTCCCGACAGGCGCCGTCCTACGAGCAGTACTTC.

The V call is TRBV2, the J call TRBJ2-1; D is uncertain. The CDR3 has 13 residues. V lost 7 bases, J lost 8 bases, and 15 bases lay in between. CDR1 is SNHLY and CDR2 is FYNNEI in the germline V gene. The DNA for the CDR3 is TGTGCCAGCATTTTCCGACCGAGCGATGAGCAGTTCTTC. Encoded protein: CASIFRPSDEQFF.

This clone was found a few times. This chain's CDR3 is CASRFRGGNTIYF. As DNA, the CDR3 is TGTGCCAGCCGATTTAGGGGTGGAAACACCATATATTTT. The J gene is TRBJ1-3, the V gene TRBV27; possibly TRBD1 for D (5 bases). CDR1 MNHEY and CDR2 SMNVEV come from the germline V gene (reference sequence). V lost 8 bases and J lost 3, with 11 bases in between. The CDR3 is made up of 13 amino acids.

For this clone: The sample holds other DNA sequences that translate to the same CDR3. CDR3: CASSTNRGDTQYF. The CDR3 region has the DNA TGTGCCAGTAGTACCAACAGGGGGGATACGCAGTATTTT. The V and J genes are TRBV19 and TRBJ2-3; 8 bases align to TRBD1. The J segment lost 6 bases and the V segment lost 4 bases, leaving 3 bases of the junction unmatched. CDR1 and CDR2 from the germline V gene are LNHDA and SQIVND (reference sequence). The CDR3 runs 13 residues.

This sequence joins TRBV18 and TRBJ1-5; 9 bases align to TRBD1. CDR3 length: 14 amino acids. Germline CDR1 reads KGHSH; CDR2 reads LQKENI. V dropped 5 bases and J dropped 7; count of bases not matched to a gene: 6. CDR3 in amino acids: CASSTQGAGQPQHF. For the CDR3, the DNA is TGTGCCAGCTCAACACAGGGGGCAGGACAGCCCCAGCATTTT.

The V and J genes are TRBV2 and TRBJ1-5, with TRBD1 matching 7 bases. Germline loops: CDR1 SNHLY, CDR2 FYNNEI. The length of the CDR3 is 14 residues. Trimming cost V 5 bases and J 9 bases; bases outside gene matches: 10. The CDR3 sequence is CASSRDSSIAPQHF. DNA of the CDR3: TGTGCCAGCAGTCGGGACAGTTCAATCGCGCCCCAGCATTTT.

V is TRBV29-1 and J is TRBJ2-1, with 8 bases matching TRBD2. CDR3 length: 14 amino acids. Losses at the gene ends were 6 bases for V and 3 bases for J; bases not matched to a gene: 7. The germline V gene encodes CDR1 SQVTM and CDR2 ANQGSEA. The CDR3 reads CSVRGRGDYNEQFF. CDR3 DNA sequence: TGCAGCGTCCGAGGGCGGGGGGACTACAATGAGCAGTTCTTC.

V is TRBV4-2 and J is TRBJ2-1; no definite D call. The length of the CDR3 is 16 residues. Germline CDR1 LGHNA, CDR2 YNFKEQ. The germline V and J ends were trimmed by 1 base and 4 bases, with 14 bases remaining between them. CDR3 nucleotide sequence: TGTGCCAGCAGCCAAGGTGAATTAGATTCATACAATGAGCAGTTCTTC. Translating gives CASSQGELDSYNEQFF.

The chain employs TRBV9 and TRBJ2-2; 12 bases match TRBD1. The CDR3 is made up of 17 amino acids. Per germline, CDR1 SGDLS and CDR2 YYNGEE. Trimming at V came to 3 bases and at J to 4 bases, leaving 7 bases not matched to a gene. CDR3 residues: CASSATGTGGRTGELFF. The DNA of the CDR3 is TGTGCCAGCAGCGCGACCGGGACAGGGGGCCGCACCGGGGAGCTGTTTTTT.

The chain combines TRBV4-2 with TRBJ1-1; the match to TRBD1 covers 8 bases. CDR3 size: 15 residues. In germline, CDR1 is LGHNA, CDR2 YNFKEQ. The V and J ends lost 4 bases and 9 bases, in that order; junction bases with no gene match: 13. In nucleotides, the CDR3 is TGTGCCAGCAGCCCTCGGACAGGGATGTGGGAGCAAGCTTTCTTT. Protein product: CASSPRTGMWEQAFF.

V gene TRBV5-1 combines with J gene TRBJ2-1; possibly TRBD2 for D (6 bases). CDR1 and CDR2 from the germline V gene are SGHRS and YFSETQ. The CDR3 has 13 amino acids. V lost 4 bases and J 10 bases, leaving 15 bases between the germline ends. CDR3 coding DNA: TGCGCCAGCAGCCCGGTGGTGGAGGGAGAGCAGTTCTTC. Protein product: CASSPVVEGEQFF. The whole variable domain, remainder taken from reference TRBV5-1 and TRBJ2-1, is KAGVTQTPRYLIKTRGQQVTLSCSPISGHRSVSWYQQTPGQGLQFLFEYFSETQRNKGNFPGRFSGRQFSNSRSEMNVSTLELGDSALYLCASSPVVEGEQFFGPGTRLTVL.

The chain uses TRBV9 and TRBJ1-3; 9 nucleotides agree with TRBD1. This CDR3 comprises 17 residues. Trimming cost V 0 bases and J 4 bases; bases outside gene matches: 8. Germline assignment: CDR1 SGDLS and CDR2 YYNGEE. This CDR3 is CASSVAPTGGSGNTIYF. In nucleotides, the CDR3 is TGTGCCAGCAGCGTAGCCCCGACAGGGGGGTCGGGAAACACCATATATTTT.

This clone occurred many times. The chain combines TRBV20-1 with TRBJ2-3; 13 bases line up with TRBD2. The CDR3 runs to 16 residues. Germline trimming cut 3 bases from V and 1 base from J; bases unmatched to any gene: 4. In germline, CDR1 is DFQATT, CDR2 SNEGSKA (reference sequence). The CDR3 DNA is TGCAGTGCTAGTGTCGGACTAGCGGGGGGCACAGATACGCAGTATTTT. It encodes CSASVGLAGGTDTQYF.

The gene calls are TRBV13 and TRBJ2-7; 13 bases are a match to TRBD2. Germline-derived CDR1 and CDR2 are PRHDT and FYEKMQ (reference sequence). The CDR3 totals 16 residues. J gave up 2 bases and V 0 bases, and 1 base lay outside the gene matches. The CDR3 protein is CASSLGTSGGPYEQYF. In DNA form, the CDR3 reads TGTGCCAGCAGCTTAGGGACTAGCGGGGGGCCCTACGAGCAGTACTTC.

This chain joins TRBV3-1 (or the pseudogene TRBV3-2) and TRBJ2-5; TRBD2 is a possible D gene (5 bases). Between the trimmed V and J ends, which lost 8 bases and 4 bases, there was a span of 14 bases. Germline V lookup: CDR1 LGHDT, CDR2 YNNKEL (reference sequence). The CDR3 has 13 residues. CDR3 coding DNA: TGTGCCAGCCGACTGGGAGTCGGAGAGACCCAGTACTTC. Residues: CASRLGVGETQYF.

This chain connects TRBV9 to TRBJ2-5; tentatively, D is TRBD2 (6 bases). CDR3 size: 16 residues. Trimming stripped 0 bases from V and 5 bases from J, with 17 bases between. CDR1 and CDR2 from the germline V gene are SGDLS and YYNGEE. The CDR3 sequence: CASSVDTSSREETQYF. The CDR3 region has the DNA TGTGCCAGCAGCGTAGATACGTCTAGTCGGGAGGAGACCCAGTACTTC.